This TCR beta chain was found in a study of T cell changes during pregnancy in multiple sclerosis (dated by TCRdb to between 2017 and 2020). Regarding the study in general: The study looked at changes in the T cell repertoire across pregnancy in women with multiple sclerosis.

In regard to this clone: This clone's antigen is unknown. No qualities accompany the bases; no much larger clone lies one base away.

V is cut back by 6 bases and J by 2 bases, with 7 bases in the junction unmatched. CDR1 and CDR2 (MNHEY, SVGAGI) derive from the germline V gene. Its CDR3 holds 14 amino acids, cysteine through phenylalanine. The DNA shown is the 42-base CDR3, in frame from base 1. The library came from the immunoSEQ multiplex PCR assay. Here the immuneACCESS table is served through TCRdb, limited to in-frame sequences with V and J called. Missing clones are a known gap in these copies; in checked studies unresolved V genes cover under half, and the rest lacks a known reason. In all, the sample holds roughly 58,000 clones, and around 94% of those were seen once. 3.5% of the sample comes from the top ten.

The sequence links TRBV6-5 to TRBJ2-7; TRBD1 aligns with 7 central bases. This sequence was found in a female donor with multiple sclerosis, enrolled in a pregnancy study. Here the sequenced sample was CD8+ T cells from peripheral blood mononuclear cells, taken in the third trimester of pregnancy. The sequenced DNA: TGTGCCAGCAGACCGACAGGGTGGACCTACGAGCAGTACTTC. The encoded protein is CASRPTGWTYEQYF.